The text below deals with one T cell receptor beta chain. Its target is not known. This sample stems from a study of shared clonotypes between healthy human individuals. Overall study: Donors had three CD4 naive, three CD4 memory, two CD8 naive and one CD8 memory plate apiece. Study observations and caveats: Four donors had around 5% of their naive CD4 clonotypes in common. The four-donor shared clonotypes exceeded non-shared clonotypes in generation probability, with non-shared ones scoring lower.

Sequenced by immunoSEQ multiplex PCR; TCRdb stores in-frame clones only, minus some. The table lists roughly 1 million clones, roughly 74% of them singletons. Donors comprised healthy HIV-negative adults lacking recent acute infections or vaccinations. Material for sequencing was memory CD4+ T cells from PBMCs. The subset here: CD45RA-negative fraction. This TCR was sampled from a man aged 18 to 29 in good health. Some clones in this sample may be carry-over from other donors' samples.

The CDR3 loop is CASSSGLAGATDTQYF. The CDR3 DNA reads TGTGCCAGCAGCTCCGGGCTAGCGGGAGCAACAGATACGCAGTATTTT. The chain carries TRBV7-3 and TRBJ2-3, with TRBD2 matching over 10 bases. The ends lost 4 bases at V and 3 bases at J; junction bases unmatched: 7. The CDR3 is 16 amino acids. Per germline, CDR1 SGHTA and CDR2 FQGTGA.